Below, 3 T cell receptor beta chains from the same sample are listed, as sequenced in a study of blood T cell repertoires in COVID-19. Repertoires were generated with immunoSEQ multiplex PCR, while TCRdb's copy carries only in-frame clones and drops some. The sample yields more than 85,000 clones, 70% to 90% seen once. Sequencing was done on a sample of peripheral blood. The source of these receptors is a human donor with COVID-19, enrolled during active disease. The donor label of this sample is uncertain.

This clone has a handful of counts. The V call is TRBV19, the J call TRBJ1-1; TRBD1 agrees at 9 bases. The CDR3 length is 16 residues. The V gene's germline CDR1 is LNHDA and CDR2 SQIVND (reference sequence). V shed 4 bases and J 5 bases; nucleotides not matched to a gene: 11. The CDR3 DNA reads TGTGCCAGTAGTACCGGACAGGGGCGATCGCGTACTGAAGCTTTCTTT. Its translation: CASSTGQGRSRTEAFF.

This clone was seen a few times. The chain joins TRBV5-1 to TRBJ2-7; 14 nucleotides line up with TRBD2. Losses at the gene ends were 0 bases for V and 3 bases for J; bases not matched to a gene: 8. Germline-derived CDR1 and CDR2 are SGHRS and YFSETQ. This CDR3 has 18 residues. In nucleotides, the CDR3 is TGCGCCAGCAGCTTGGGGACTAGCGGGAGGCGCCTCGGCTACGAGCAGTACTTC. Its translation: CASSLGTSGRRLGYEQYF.

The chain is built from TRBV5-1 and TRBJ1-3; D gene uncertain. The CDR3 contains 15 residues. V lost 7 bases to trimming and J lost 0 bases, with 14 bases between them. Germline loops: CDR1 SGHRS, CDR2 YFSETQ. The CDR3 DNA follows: TGCGCCAGCCCCTCACGAGGGAGCTCTGGAAACACCATATATTTT. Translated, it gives CASPSRGSSGNTIYF.